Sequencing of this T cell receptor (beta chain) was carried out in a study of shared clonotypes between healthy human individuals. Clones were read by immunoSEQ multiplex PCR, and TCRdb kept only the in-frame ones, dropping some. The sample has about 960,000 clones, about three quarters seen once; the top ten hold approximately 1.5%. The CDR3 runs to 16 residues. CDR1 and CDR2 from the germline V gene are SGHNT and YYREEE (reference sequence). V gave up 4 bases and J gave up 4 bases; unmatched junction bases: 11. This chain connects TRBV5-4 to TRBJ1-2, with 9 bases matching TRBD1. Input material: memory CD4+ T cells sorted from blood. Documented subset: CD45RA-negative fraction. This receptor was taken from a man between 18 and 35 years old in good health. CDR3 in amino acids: CASSAEPGQGFYGYTF. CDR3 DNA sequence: TGTGCCAGCAGCGCGGAACCGGGACAGGGATTCTATGGCTACACCTTC.